These 2 T cell receptor beta chains originate from one sample sequenced in a study of shared clonotypes between healthy human individuals. Sequencing used immunoSEQ multiplex PCR; TCRdb keeps in-frame clones, though not all of them. The repertoire has some 490,000 clones, 65% to 85% of them found once; the top ten carry about 13%. Input material: PBMCs. The source is a woman in her forties in good health. Some clones in this sample may be carry-over from other donors' samples.

The rearrangement joins TRBV5-8 to TRBJ2-1; 7 bases match TRBD2. The CDR3 contains 13 residues. Germline lookup yields CDR1 SGHTS and CDR2 YDEGEE. The junction had 9 bases not matched to a gene; V was cut back by 2 bases and J by 13 bases. As DNA, the CDR3 is TGTGCCAGCAGCTTTGGCCCGGGAGGCCCTCAGTTCTTC. Amino acid sequence: CASSFGPGGPQFF.

Details on this clone: A far bigger clonotype differs at one base, so this is likely a read error. The rearrangement links TRBV27 to TRBJ2-5; a weak D match, TRBD2 (6 bases). V gave up 8 bases and J gave up 8 bases, with 18 bases separating them. Per the germline V gene, CDR1 is MNHEY and CDR2 is SMNVEV (reference sequence). The CDR3 spans 13 residues. CDR3 sequence reads: CASSGTPRDTQYF. The CDR3 DNA sequence: TGTGCCAGCTCCGGGACTCCCAGGGACACCCAGTACTTC.